What follows are 6 T cell receptor beta chains derived from one specimen sequenced in a study of Graves' ophthalmopathy and Graves' hyperthyroidism. For repertoire sequencing, the TCR beta CDR3 regions were amplified from RNA transcripts. An opening RT-PCR round employed HTBI primers and preceded a second-round multiplex PCR. Via MiXCR, TCRdb re-called the multiplex PCR reads, giving one row per CDR3 protein. The sample has 650,000 to 900,000 distinct CDR3 sequences, roughly two fifths seen once. Sequencing was carried out using peripheral blood. The origin of the receptors is an adult man with Graves' ophthalmopathy.

The chain carries TRBV9 and TRBJ1-2, with D perhaps TRBD1 (6 bases). This CDR3 has 15 amino acids. Deletions cut 4 bases from V and 7 bases from J, with 20 bases between. CDR1 is SGDLS, CDR2 YYNGEE, per germline. CDR3 sequence: CASSQNVRGISGYTF. The CDR3 DNA sequence: TGTGCCAGCAGCCAGAACGTCAGGGGAATCAGTGGCTACACCTTC.

This clonotype appeared many times. The gene calls are TRBV11-3 and TRBJ1-6, with D tentatively TRBD1 (5 bases). The CDR3 sequence is 16 residues long. Trimming took 5 bases from V and 7 from J, leaving 18 bases between them. Germline CDR1 SGHNT, CDR2 YENEEA. This CDR3 reads CASSPWTGGGNSPLHF. In DNA, the CDR3 is TGTGCCAGCAGCCCCTGGACGGGGGGTGGCAATTCACCCCTCCACTTT.

This clonotype was seen at least ten times. This rearrangement joins TRBV2 to TRBJ1-4; 10 positions match TRBD1. Germline V lookup: CDR1 SNHLY, CDR2 FYNNEI. V lost 4 bases to trimming and J lost 7 bases; unmatched junction nucleotides: 6. The CDR3 is 15 amino acids. The CDR3 protein is CASSVLGQGTEKLFF. Written as DNA, the CDR3 is TGTGCCAGCAGTGTACTGGGACAGGGGACTGAAAAACTGTTTTTT.

At least ten counts were recorded for this clonotype. The gene calls are TRBV19 and TRBJ1-1, with 8 bases identical to TRBD1. CDR1 is LNHDA, CDR2 SQIVND, per germline (reference sequence). V was pared by 3 bases and J by 1 base, with 7 bases of the junction left unmatched. The CDR3 contains 16 residues. CDR3 sequence (DNA): TGTGCCAGTAGTATCCTTCGACAGGGGAGGAACACTGAAGCTTTCTTT. It is translated as CASSILRQGRNTEAFF.

In its sample, this clonotype was seen a few times. The rearrangement uses TRBV7-9 and TRBJ1-1; tentative D call: TRBD1 (6 bases). Germline CDR1 and CDR2: SEHNR and FQNEAQ (reference sequence). V shed 4 bases and J shed 5 bases, with 14 bases lying between them. The CDR3 is 14 amino acids. The DNA for the CDR3 is TGTGCCAGCAGCTCACAGGGCAGGGTGACTGAAGCTTTCTTT. Its translation: CASSSQGRVTEAFF.

This clonotype was seen only a few times. This chain uses TRBV20-1 with TRBJ1-1, with D perhaps matching TRBD1 (6 bases). Germline V gene lookup returns CDR1 DFQATT and CDR2 SNEGSKA (reference sequence). Trimming left V 3 bases short and J 4 bases short, with 15 bases between. CDR3 length equals 14 residues. In nucleotides, the CDR3 is TGCAGTGCTAGGGGCGGGGGCGGTGTCACTGAAGCTTTCTTT. Its protein is CSARGGGGVTEAFF.